This T cell receptor (beta chain) was retrieved from a study of OX40 agonist ivuxolimab in advanced cancers. Trimming pared 5 bases from V and 7 bases from J, leaving 12 bases between. Germline CDR1 and CDR2: LNHDA and SQIVND (reference sequence). This CDR3 spans 14 amino acids. Assay: immunoSEQ multiplex PCR; the TCRdb copy retains only in-frame clones and omits some. This table holds tens of thousands of clones, around nine tenths found once. The chain uses TRBV19 and TRBJ1-6, with unresolved D. The sample here was CD4+ or CD8+ T cells sorted from blood, taken in a trial of the OX40 agonist ivuxolimab. The receptor was derived from an adult with an advanced solid tumor such as melanoma, head and neck, liver or kidney cancer. The CDR3 nucleotides are TGTGCCAGTAGTGATGGACGGCAGAATTCACCCCTCCACTTT. It encodes CASSDGRQNSPLHF.